This T cell receptor (beta chain) originates from a study of blood T cell repertoires in COVID-19. Study-level information: The United States, Italy and Spain were the sources of the acute and convalescent COVID-19 samples.

The repertoire was sequenced with immunoSEQ multiplex PCR; TCRdb's copy has only in-frame clones and lacks some. This sample has a few hundred thousand clones, with more than 70% found just once. The sequencing sample was made of peripheral blood. This TCR derives from a woman aged 45 to 65 with acute or convalescent COVID-19.

The CDR3 DNA sequence: TGCGCCAGCAGCCAAGTCCTGCAGCGTAGCACAGATACGCAGTATTTT. Protein product: CASSQVLQRSTDTQYF. The chain has TRBV4-3 and TRBJ2-3; no clear D. Deletions cut 1 base from V and 0 bases from J, with 11 bases between. The CDR3 has 16 amino acids. Germline V gives CDR1 LGHNA, CDR2 YSLEER.